The text below deals with one TCR beta chain. At one end the junction does not follow the germline gene, possibly because of a read error. The germline CDR1 and CDR2 sequences are SGHRS and YFSETQ. The CDR3 spans 15 residues. The authors' processing: Quantification of nucleated cells was approximated via reference gene primer amplification. The method was immunoSEQ multiplex PCR; TCRdb's version includes in-frame clones alone and lacks a portion of them. That table furnishes V, J and clone size, whereas the DNA furnished D and trimming. The sample carries some 490,000 clones, roughly 85% recorded once. These data are taken from a study of blood T cell repertoires in COVID-19. The overall study: Researchers got acute and convalescent COVID-19 samples from the United States, Italy and Spain. Sources were T cells, B-cell-depleted T cells, or PBMCs; the material itself was cDNA or gDNA.

The genes are TRBV5-1 and TRBJ2-2; 7 nucleotides line up with TRBD1. Material: peripheral blood. The receptor was isolated from a human donor in a cohort sampled during active COVID-19. The CDR3: CASSSSTGNAGELFF. The CDR3 DNA reads TGCGCCAGCAGCTCGTCGACAGGGAACGCCGGGGAGCTGTTTTTT.